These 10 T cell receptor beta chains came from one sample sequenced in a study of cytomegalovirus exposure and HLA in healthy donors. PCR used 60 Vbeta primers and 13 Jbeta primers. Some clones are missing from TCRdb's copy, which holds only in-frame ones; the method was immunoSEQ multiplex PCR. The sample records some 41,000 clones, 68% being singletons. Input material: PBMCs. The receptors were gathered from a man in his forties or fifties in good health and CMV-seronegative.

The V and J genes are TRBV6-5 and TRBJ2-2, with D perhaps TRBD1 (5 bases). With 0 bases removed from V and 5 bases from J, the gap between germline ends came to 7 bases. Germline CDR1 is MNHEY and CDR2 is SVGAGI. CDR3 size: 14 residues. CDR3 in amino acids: CASSYSRGTGELFF. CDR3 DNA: TGTGCCAGCAGTTACTCTAGGGGAACCGGGGAGCTGTTTTTT.

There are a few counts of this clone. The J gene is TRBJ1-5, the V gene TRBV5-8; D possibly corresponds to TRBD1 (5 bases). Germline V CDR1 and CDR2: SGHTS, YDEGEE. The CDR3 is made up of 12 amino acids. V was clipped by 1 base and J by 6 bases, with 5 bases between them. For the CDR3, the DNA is TGTGCCAGCAGCTTGCAGGGTCAGCCCCAGCATTTT. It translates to CASSLQGQPQHF.

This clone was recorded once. The CDR3 nucleotides read TGTGCCAGCAGCAAGGGACAGGGTGCGGGGACTGAAGCTTTCTTT. Protein sequence: CASSKGQGAGTEAFF. The genes are TRBV7-2 and TRBJ1-1, with TRBD1 identical over 9 bases. Germline V lookup: CDR1 SGHTA, CDR2 FQGNSA. Unmatched junction bases numbered 9, after V lost 5 bases and J lost 5 bases. There are 15 residues in the CDR3.

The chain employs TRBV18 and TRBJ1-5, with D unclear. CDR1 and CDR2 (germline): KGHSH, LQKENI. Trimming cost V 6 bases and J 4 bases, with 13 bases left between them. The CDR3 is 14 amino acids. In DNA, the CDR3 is TGTGCCAGCTCCTCGGAGGTGGAAAATCAGCCCCAGCATTTT. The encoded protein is CASSSEVENQPQHF.

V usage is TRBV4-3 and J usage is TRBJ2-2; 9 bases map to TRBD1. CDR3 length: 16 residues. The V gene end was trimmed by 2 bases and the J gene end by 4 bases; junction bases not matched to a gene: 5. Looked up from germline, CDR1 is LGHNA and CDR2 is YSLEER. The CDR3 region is CASSQNRGRVTGELFF. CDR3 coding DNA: TGCGCCAGCAGCCAAAACAGGGGGCGCGTCACCGGGGAGCTGTTTTTT.

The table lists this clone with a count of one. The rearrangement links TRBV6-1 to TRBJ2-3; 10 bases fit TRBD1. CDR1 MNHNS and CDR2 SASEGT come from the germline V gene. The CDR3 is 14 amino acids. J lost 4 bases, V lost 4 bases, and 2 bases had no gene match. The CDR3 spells CASSVGQGADTQYF. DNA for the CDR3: TGTGCCAGCAGTGTTGGACAGGGGGCAGATACGCAGTATTTT.

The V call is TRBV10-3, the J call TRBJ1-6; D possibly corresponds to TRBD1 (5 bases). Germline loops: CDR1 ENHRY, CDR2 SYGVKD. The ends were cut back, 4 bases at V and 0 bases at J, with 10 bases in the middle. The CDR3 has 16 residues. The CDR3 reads CAISAGQGSYNSPLHF. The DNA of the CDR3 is TGTGCCATCAGTGCTGGGCAGGGCTCCTATAATTCACCCCTCCACTTT.

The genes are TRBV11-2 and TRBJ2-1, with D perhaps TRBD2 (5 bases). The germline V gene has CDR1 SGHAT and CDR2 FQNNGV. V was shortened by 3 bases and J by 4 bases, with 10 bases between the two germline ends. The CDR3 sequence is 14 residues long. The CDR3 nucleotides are TGTGCCAGCAGCTTTGCGAGGGAATACAATGAGCAGTTCTTC. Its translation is CASSFAREYNEQFF.

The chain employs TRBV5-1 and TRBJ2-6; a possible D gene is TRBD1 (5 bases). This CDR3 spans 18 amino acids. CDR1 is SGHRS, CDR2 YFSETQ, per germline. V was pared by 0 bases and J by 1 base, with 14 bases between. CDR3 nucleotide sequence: TGCGCCAGCAGCTTGGCCACGACGCAGGGATCTGGGGCCAACGTCCTGACTTTC. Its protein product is CASSLATTQGSGANVLTF.

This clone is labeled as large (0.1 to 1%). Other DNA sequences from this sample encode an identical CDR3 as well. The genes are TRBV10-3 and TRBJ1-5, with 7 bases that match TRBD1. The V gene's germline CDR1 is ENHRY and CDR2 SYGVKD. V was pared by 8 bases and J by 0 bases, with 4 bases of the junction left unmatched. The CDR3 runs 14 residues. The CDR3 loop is CAIGTGDSNQPQHF. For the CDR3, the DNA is TGTGCCATCGGAACAGGGGATAGCAATCAGCCCCAGCATTTT.